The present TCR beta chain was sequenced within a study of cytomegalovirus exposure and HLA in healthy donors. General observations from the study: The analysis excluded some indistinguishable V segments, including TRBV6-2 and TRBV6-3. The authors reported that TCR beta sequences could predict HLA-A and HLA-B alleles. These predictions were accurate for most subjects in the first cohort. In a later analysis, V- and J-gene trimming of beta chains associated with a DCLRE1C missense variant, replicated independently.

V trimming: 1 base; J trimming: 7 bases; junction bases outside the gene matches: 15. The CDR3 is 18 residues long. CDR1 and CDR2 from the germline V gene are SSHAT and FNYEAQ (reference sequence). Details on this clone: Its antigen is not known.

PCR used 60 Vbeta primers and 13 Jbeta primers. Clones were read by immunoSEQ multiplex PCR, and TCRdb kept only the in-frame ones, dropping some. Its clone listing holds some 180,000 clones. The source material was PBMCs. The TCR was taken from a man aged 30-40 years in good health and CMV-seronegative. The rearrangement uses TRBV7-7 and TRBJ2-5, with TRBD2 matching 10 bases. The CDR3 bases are TGTGCCAGCAGCTTAGGGAGCGGGAGGGCCGGGGATCTAGGGACCCAGTACTTC. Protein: CASSLGSGRAGDLGTQYF.